The sequence of this T cell receptor beta chain was determined in a study of T cell clonality in common variable immunodeficiency (dated by TCRdb to the mid-2010s). Overall study results and their limits: Compared with healthy controls, CVID subjects showed increased TCRbeta clonality (t-test p = 0.018), a feature most characteristic of about a third of subjects. The authors noted that sequencing repertoires of T cell subpopulations would be needed to clarify what caused the increased clonality in CVID. Even though DNA input was equal, the average per sample came to 82,000 or so unique sequences for controls compared with around 32,000 for CVID samples. Patient heterogeneity within the CVID cohort put limits on correlating repertoire features with clinical complications. CVID TCRbeta sequences were reported to have fewer deletions and N-nucleotide insertions and to lack highly modified clones with 13 or more V deletions. Healthy controls shared more TCRbeta clones with each other than CVID subjects shared among themselves (p < 0.0001).

Equivalent amounts of genomic DNA from CVID and control samples were used as sequencing input. For every sample, a 60 bp segment covering the rearranged TCRbeta CDR3 region was amplified and then sequenced. The immunoSEQ assay, a bias-corrected multiplex PCR with high-throughput sequencing, was employed for TCRbeta amplification. The source study handled its data this way. Every unique nucleotide sequence was considered a clone and was annotated with V, D and J genes, copy number and frequency. Sequences were labeled productive if in frame, and non-productive if out of frame or containing stop codons. As previously described, clonality was computed from Shannon's entropy. The predicted amino acid sequences of productive clones were used to derive the mean CDR3 Kyte-Doolittle hydropathy. The R hclust function was used to hierarchically cluster scaled V gene usage with Manhattan distance and complete linkage. Sharing of clones by CDR3 amino acid sequence was evaluated by resampling 12 repertoires per group over 100 rounds. The repertoires were searched for 70 published EBV-specific and roughly 240 published CMV-specific TCRbeta sequences. Analysis left out two CVID samples that produced under 10,000 sequences, so 45 or so CVID repertoires remained. TCRdb retrieved this table from immuneACCESS and kept in-frame rearrangements only. Not all clones are present; in checked studies, unresolved V genes account for under half, and no reason is known for the remainder. Clone size and V and J calls were adopted from that table, with D and trimming inferred from the DNA. This sample contains over 30,000 clones, none of which is a singleton. The ten largest clones capture 6.1% of the sample.

CDR1 MNHNS and CDR2 SASEGT are derived from the germline V gene. V gives up 3 bases and J gives up 6 bases, and the segment between their germline ends measures 11 bases. Including cysteine and phenylalanine, the CDR3 has 13 amino acids. The 30 bases shown cover part of the CDR3, and their frame starts at base 1. Standard criteria were used to diagnose CVID, namely serum IgG, IgA and/or IgM reduced below the normal range together with specific antibody deficiency. There were about 45 subjects in the CVID group (29 male and roughly 15 female), ranging in age from about 9 to 65 years, with a mean age of roughly 39. Most CVID patients and most healthy controls were of Caucasian heritage. Replacement immunoglobulin therapy had been administered to all CVID subjects for at least one year at the time of study participation. At blood collection, none of the CVID subjects was ill or on immunomodulatory or immunosuppressive medication. Heparinized peripheral whole blood samples of roughly 5 to 8.5 ml were collected from each donor. Genomic DNA from adults with common variable immune deficiency (CVID) and from healthy adult controls was used for sequencing of TCRbeta CDR3 repertoires. To isolate peripheral blood mononuclear cells, diluted blood was subjected to density centrifugation over Hypaque 1077 or Ficoll-Paque. Unsorted mononuclear cells served as the source of genomic DNA, which was extracted either by Qiagen column purification or by a centrifugation-based method.

As for this clone: This receptor's antigen is unknown. The read comes to an end 3 residues before the CDR3 does, leaving the germline J gene to fill in the end.

The sample taken for sequencing was peripheral blood mononuclear cells. This receptor was identified in a human donor with common variable immunodeficiency. This chain is built from TRBV6-1 and TRBJ1-1, with an unclear D gene assignment. The CDR3 corresponds to CASSDGRRSEAFF. CDR3 DNA (partial): TGTGCCAGCAGTGACGGCAGGCGATCTGAA.